One and the same sample provided the 21 T cell receptor beta chains below, sequenced in a study of post-analysis software for immune sequencing data (dated by TCRdb to the mid-2010s). The antigens of these receptors remain unknown. General findings and caveats noted by the study authors: Significantly higher frequencies in patients than in controls were found for about 5 TRBV segments, including TRBV5-6, TRBV5-1 and TRBV20-1.

Libraries were constructed by PCR. Sequencing used an Illumina HiSeq 2500. To reduce PCR and sequencing biases, unique molecular identifiers were built into the TCR beta cDNA libraries. The public reads were reprocessed in TCRdb via fastp at Q25 and MiXCR, keeping in-frame beta chains. Here each entry gathers all rows of one CDR3 protein and keeps the most common genes and DNA. The sample data list 750,000 to 950,000 distinct CDR3 sequences, and around 53% of these were observed just once. The top ten clones comprise roughly 4.4% of the sample. Input material: blood. The origin of the receptors is a girl aged 5 to 17 with multiple sclerosis.

The chain uses TRBV10-3 and TRBJ1-1, with 7 bases matching TRBD1. This CDR3 region has 13 residues. Germline V gene lookup returns CDR1 ENHRY and CDR2 SYGVKD. The trim removed 10 bases at V and 1 base at J, leaving 6 bases unmatched. CDR3 in amino acids: CATRGAANTEAFF. CDR3 nucleotides: TGTGCCACCAGGGGGGCAGCGAACACTGAAGCTTTCTTT.

This chain joins TRBV7-6 and TRBJ2-4; tentatively, D is TRBD2 (6 bases). This CDR3 is built from 13 residues. Per germline, CDR1 SGHVS and CDR2 FNYEAQ. Between the trimmed V and J ends, which lost 5 bases and 13 bases, there was a span of 18 bases. CDR3 sequence (DNA): TGTGCCAGCAGCCCCGGAGGGCTCACTAGGCAGTACTTC. Translating it yields CASSPGGLTRQYF.

The gene calls are TRBV6-5 and TRBJ2-2; possibly TRBD1 for D (5 bases). CDR1 is MNHEY and CDR2 is SVGAGI in the germline V gene. V was shortened by 5 bases and J by 4 bases, with 11 bases between the two germline ends. The CDR3 consists of 14 residues. The CDR3 DNA sequence: TGTGCCAGCAGTATCAGGGCGGTCACCGGGGAGCTGTTTTTT. It codes for CASSIRAVTGELFF.

The chain is built from TRBV29-1 and TRBJ2-5, with no clear D. V dropped 7 bases and J dropped 6 bases, with 18 bases sitting between them. Germline lookup yields CDR1 SQVTM and CDR2 ANQGSEA. There are 13 residues in the CDR3. The CDR3 nucleotides are TGCAGCGCGAGGCAAGAGGCGCGAAAGACCCAGTACTTC. Its protein is CSARQEARKTQYF.

This chain connects TRBV20-1 to TRBJ2-3; 7 bases agree with TRBD2. The length of the CDR3 is 14 residues. Per germline, CDR1 DFQATT and CDR2 SNEGSKA (reference sequence). Trimming took 1 base from V and 12 from J; bases not matched to a gene: 13. CDR3 protein: CSARGNDPSGSQYF. The CDR3 nucleotides read TGCAGTGCTAGAGGAAACGACCCTAGCGGTAGTCAGTATTTT.

There are a few counts of this clonotype. J is TRBJ2-1 and V is TRBV20-1, with D tentatively TRBD1 (5 bases). The CDR3 covers 11 residues. Germline lookup yields CDR1 DFQATT and CDR2 SNEGSKA (reference sequence). Trimming pared 5 bases from V and 7 bases from J, leaving 9 bases between. This CDR3 reads CSAEQANEQFF. The DNA of the CDR3 is TGCAGTGCTGAACAGGCGAATGAGCAGTTCTTC.

This clonotype was observed a handful of times. The CDR3 DNA reads as TGCAGCGTTGAAGCAGGAAGGCAAATCTATGGCTACACCTTC. Its protein product is CSVEAGRQIYGYTF. The rearrangement links TRBV29-1 to TRBJ1-2; no definite D call. Germline CDR1 reads SQVTM; CDR2 reads ANQGSEA. CDR3 size: 14 residues. V was pared by 1 base and J by 4 bases, with 13 bases between.

The chain has TRBV7-9 and TRBJ2-4; TRBD2 aligns across 7 bases. V lost 6 bases and J lost 8; bases outside the gene matches: 13. CDR1 and CDR2 (germline): SEHNR, FQNEAQ (reference sequence). The CDR3 has 15 amino acids. CDR3 DNA: TGTGCCAGCAGTTCCCGGACTAGAATGGAGGACATTCAGTACTTC. Encoded protein: CASSSRTRMEDIQYF.

This clonotype was observed a few times. The chain combines TRBV6-5 with TRBJ1-5; 10 nucleotides agree with TRBD1. Trimming cost V 5 bases and J 5 bases; bases outside gene matches: 3. Germline V gene data show CDR1 as MNHEY and CDR2 as SVGAGI. The CDR3 consists of 14 residues. As DNA, the CDR3 is TGTGCCAGCAGTACGACAGGGGGCGATCAGCCCCAGCATTTT. This codes for CASSTTGGDQPQHF.

V gene TRBV5-5 combines with J gene TRBJ1-5, with D possibly being TRBD1 (5 bases). V was shortened by 4 bases and J by 6 bases, with 14 bases between the two germline ends. Germline assignment: CDR1 SGHKS and CDR2 YYEKEE (reference sequence). This CDR3 has 14 residues. In DNA form, the CDR3 reads TGTGCCAGCAGCGCCAGGGTGAATCGTCAGCCCCAGCATTTT. This gives the protein CASSARVNRQPQHF.

The chain joins TRBV4-1 to TRBJ2-7; D gene unclear. This CDR3 is 16 amino acids long. Germline assignment: CDR1 MGHRA and CDR2 YSYEKL. V shed 3 bases and J shed 5 bases, with 20 bases lying between them. As DNA, the CDR3 is TGCGCCAGCAGCCACCTTCAGGACGGCCTCCTGAACGAGCAGTACTTC. This sequence encodes CASSHLQDGLLNEQYF.

V and J are TRBV7-3 and TRBJ2-1, with D tentatively TRBD1 (5 bases). V was clipped by 0 bases and J by 10 bases, with 13 bases between them. Germline CDR1 and CDR2: SGHTA and FQGTGA. The CDR3 contains 14 residues. The CDR3 coding sequence is TGTGCCAGCAGCTTAACGGGTCGGACACAGGAGCAGTTCTTC. As protein: CASSLTGRTQEQFF.

The chain is built from TRBV5-1 and TRBJ1-1; D ambiguous. CDR3 size: 13 residues. The V gene lost 0 bases and the J gene lost 5 bases, with 8 bases spanning the gap. The germline gives CDR1 SGHRS, CDR2 YFSETQ. The CDR3 reads CASSLDRRTEAFF. CDR3 nucleotides: TGCGCCAGCAGCTTGGACAGACGGACTGAAGCTTTCTTT.

The rearrangement joins TRBV7-9 to TRBJ1-2; 8 bases align to TRBD1. The V segment lost 3 bases and the J segment 2 bases; nucleotides outside the gene matches: 11. CDR1 SEHNR and CDR2 FQNEAQ come from the germline V gene (reference sequence). The CDR3 is 17 amino acids. CDR3 region: CASSFLFMDRENYGYTF. The CDR3 bases are TGTGCCAGCAGCTTTTTGTTCATGGACAGGGAGAACTATGGCTACACCTTC.

The rearrangement links TRBV29-1 to TRBJ2-5; 9 nucleotides match TRBD2. Germline V lookup: CDR1 SQVTM, CDR2 ANQGSEA. Unmatched junction bases numbered 8, after V lost 3 bases and J lost 3 bases. The CDR3 consists of 15 residues. This CDR3 is CSVDLGSGREETQYF. The CDR3 DNA sequence: TGCAGCGTTGATCTGGGTAGCGGGAGAGAAGAGACCCAGTACTTC.

This clonotype was counted between two and nine times. This chain links TRBV7-9 with TRBJ2-7, with D possibly matching TRBD2 (6 bases). The J call may be mistaken, given a closer DNA end match to TRBJ2-5. Per germline, CDR1 SEHNR and CDR2 FQNEAQ (reference sequence). This CDR3 has 14 amino acids. In DNA, the CDR3 is TGTGCCAGCAGCTTAGTCGTGGCGGGGGAGACCCAGTACTTC. Protein sequence: CASSLVVAGETQYF.

The CDR3 loop reads CASSYESQPQHF. Written as DNA, the CDR3 is TGTGCCAGCTCTTACGAATCCCAGCCCCAGCATTTT. The V and J genes are TRBV18 and TRBJ1-5; no reliable D call. Trimming pared 6 bases from V and 7 bases from J, leaving 10 bases between. CDR3 length equals 12 residues. Looked up from germline, CDR1 is KGHSH and CDR2 is LQKENI.

The chain joins TRBV15 to TRBJ1-5, with D maybe TRBD1 (6 bases). Trimming shortened V by 2 bases and J by 3 bases, and 23 bases separated the two germline ends. Germline V gene sequence: CDR1 LNHNV, CDR2 YYDKDF (reference sequence). This CDR3 region has 19 residues. CDR3 sequence reads: CATSRSPRTAPNVNQPQHF. Here the CDR3 DNA reads TGTGCCACCAGCAGATCACCGCGGACAGCCCCTAATGTCAATCAGCCCCAGCATTTT.

The chain links TRBV29-1 to TRBJ1-2; D might be TRBD1 (6 bases). The CDR3 covers 14 residues. In germline, CDR1 is SQVTM, CDR2 ANQGSEA. The germline V and J ends were trimmed by 1 base and 1 base, with 10 bases remaining between them. The CDR3 nucleotides read TGCAGCGTTGAAGCAACAGGGCTTAACTATGGCTACACCTTC. Protein product: CSVEATGLNYGYTF.

There are a few counts of this clonotype. This chain uses TRBV6-6 with TRBJ2-5; D is possibly TRBD1 (5 bases). The J call may be in error: the DNA end matches TRBJ2-7 better. CDR1 and CDR2 from the germline V gene are MNHNY and SVGAGI (reference sequence). The CDR3 is 15 residues long. CDR3 sequence: CASSSAPGRAREQYF. Written as DNA, the CDR3 is TGTGCCAGCAGTTCCGCCCCCGGCAGGGCTCGCGAGCAGTACTTC.

This clonotype has a handful of counts. V usage is TRBV6-2 or TRBV6-3 and J usage is TRBJ2-7, with 13 bases lining up with TRBD2. V was clipped by 2 bases and J by 0 bases; unmatched bases: 13. In germline, CDR1 is MNHEY, CDR2 SVGEGT. The CDR3 has 20 amino acids. The CDR3 sequence is CASSYNATGTSGIPSYEQYF. The CDR3 region has the DNA TGTGCCAGCAGTTACAACGCCACCGGGACTAGCGGGATCCCCTCCTACGAGCAGTACTTC.